Shown below are 3 T cell receptor beta chains from a single sample sequenced in a study of molecular identifiers for immune sequencing clone quantification. TCRdb passed the PCR reads through MiXCR, listing each CDR3 protein once. Here the sample spans 88,000 or so distinct CDR3 sequences, roughly 23% being singletons. The specimen sequenced was naive CD8+ T cells from blood, with Jurkat cell RNA spiked in. Subset defined: FACS-sorted CD8+CD4-CCR7+CD45RA+ naive T cells. All receptors derive from a human donor in good health. Some libraries in this study had Jurkat cell RNA spiked in.

This clonotype came up many times. V gene TRBV4-3 combines with J gene TRBJ2-6; D gene unclear. Germline V lookup: CDR1 LGHNA, CDR2 YSLEER. This CDR3 is built from 19 residues. V lost 1 base and J 0 bases, leaving 16 bases between the germline ends. DNA for the CDR3: TGCGCCAGCAGCCAAGGTCTGTCGGGCAGCAACTCTGGGGCCAACGTCCTGACTTTC. Translation: CASSQGLSGSNSGANVLTF.

This clonotype has at least ten counts. The chain recombines TRBV6-5 with TRBJ2-1, with D unclear. The CDR3 is made up of 14 amino acids. Germline V gene lookup returns CDR1 MNHEY and CDR2 SVGAGI. Trimming left V 5 bases short and J 0 bases short, with 8 bases between. The CDR3 protein is CASSPSISYNEQFF. Here the CDR3 DNA reads TGTGCCAGCAGTCCAAGTATCTCCTACAATGAGCAGTTCTTC.

The sample holds a few counts of this clonotype. J is TRBJ2-7 and V is TRBV7-9, with D possibly being TRBD2 (6 bases). Germline loops: CDR1 SEHNR, CDR2 FQNEAQ (reference sequence). CDR3 length equals 16 residues. V shed 3 bases and J shed 4 bases, with 19 bases lying between them. The CDR3 sequence: CASSFGGARSKYEQYF. The CDR3 DNA is TGTGCCAGCAGCTTTGGAGGGGCTAGGAGTAAGTACGAGCAGTACTTC.